The next 25 T cell receptor beta chains were all read from a single sample in a study of blood T cell repertoires in COVID-19. Data came from immunoSEQ multiplex PCR; TCRdb stores just in-frame clones and leaves some out. The table records about 190,000 clones, 70% to 90% of them present only once. The specimen was peripheral blood. Receptors originate from a man under 40 with acute or convalescent COVID-19.

The chain employs TRBV5-1 and TRBJ1-1; a weak D match, TRBD1 (5 bases). Trimming cost V 3 bases and J 1 base, with 13 bases left between them. CDR3 length equals 15 residues. From germline, CDR1 is SGHRS and CDR2 YFSETQ. For the CDR3, the DNA is TGCGCCAGCAGCTCGGGGGGTGACCCGAACACTGAAGCTTTCTTT. Its translation: CASSSGGDPNTEAFF.

The chain uses TRBV11-2 and TRBJ1-2, with TRBD1 identical over 9 bases. V shed 5 bases and J 6 bases; nucleotides not matched to a gene: 13. Germline-derived CDR1 and CDR2 are SGHAT and FQNNGV. CDR3 length: 16 amino acids. For the CDR3, the DNA is TGTGCCAGCAGCAAGACAGGGGGATCAATATCGAATGGCTACACCTTC. This translates into CASSKTGGSISNGYTF. Drawing the rest from reference TRBV11-2 and TRBJ1-2, the complete variable domain is EAGVAQSPRYKIIEKRQSVAFWCNPISGHATLYWYQQILGQGPKLLIQFQNNGVVDDSQLPKDRFSAERLKGVDSTLKIQPAKLEDSAVYLCASSKTGGSISNGYTFGSGTRLTVV.

The CDR3 region has the DNA TGTGCCAGCAGCTTAGATCAGCGGACCCGCCTCTCTGGGGCCAACGTCCTGACTTTC. Its protein is CASSLDQRTRLSGANVLTF. This rearrangement joins TRBV11-3 to TRBJ2-6, with a tentative D call TRBD2 (5 bases). V dropped 0 bases and J dropped 0 bases, with 15 bases sitting between them. The germline V gene has CDR1 SGHNT and CDR2 YENEEA. The CDR3 sequence is 19 residues long.

In its sample, this clone was seen once. This chain uses TRBV2 with TRBJ1-1, with no clear D. V was trimmed by 5 bases and J by 6 bases, leaving 16 bases between them. This CDR3 comprises 14 residues. Germline V lookup: CDR1 SNHLY, CDR2 FYNNEI. DNA of the CDR3: TGTGCCAGCAGTCCCTTGGCACATAGCCCTGAAGCTTTCTTT. The encoded protein is CASSPLAHSPEAFF. Based on the CDR3 plus reference TRBV2 and TRBJ1-1, the full variable domain is EPEVTQTPSHQVTQMGQEVILRCVPISNHLYFYWYRQILGQKVEFLVSFYNNEISEKSEIFDDQFSVERPDGSNFTLKIRSTKLEDSAMYFCASSPLAHSPEAFFGQGTRLTVV.

V usage is TRBV5-6 and J usage is TRBJ1-2, with D perhaps matching TRBD1 (5 bases). V gave up 4 bases and J gave up 0 bases, with 13 bases separating them. Germline values: CDR1 SGHDT, CDR2 YYEEEE. The CDR3 extends over 15 amino acids. This CDR3 is CASSPRAGSNYGYTF. The CDR3 coding sequence is TGTGCCAGCAGCCCCCGGGCAGGGTCTAACTATGGCTACACCTTC.

This rearrangement joins TRBV30 to TRBJ1-6; 10 bases fit TRBD1. The CDR3 runs 13 residues. V was clipped by 8 bases and J by 9 bases; unmatched bases: 7. Germline loops: CDR1 GTSNPN, CDR2 SVGIG (reference sequence). The CDR3 region has the DNA TGTGCCCTTCAGGGACAGGGGTTTTCACCCCTCCACTTT. Translating gives CALQGQGFSPLHF.

The chain carries TRBV19 and TRBJ1-1; 7 bases map to TRBD1. Unmatched junction bases numbered 4, after V lost 3 bases and J lost 0 bases. This CDR3 spans 15 amino acids. Germline values: CDR1 LNHDA, CDR2 SQIVND (reference sequence). CDR3 loop: CASSMGGQMNTEAFF. The CDR3 DNA follows: TGTGCCAGTAGTATGGGGGGACAGATGAACACTGAAGCTTTCTTT.

Here the CDR3 DNA reads TGTGCCAGCAGCTTAGGTACCATGACTTTCACAGATACGCAGTATTTT. Its translation: CASSLGTMTFTDTQYF. The chain recombines TRBV7-9 with TRBJ2-3; D not certain. This CDR3 has 16 amino acids. Germline V gene lookup returns CDR1 SEHNR and CDR2 FQNEAQ (reference sequence). Between the trimmed V and J ends, which lost 1 base and 2 bases, there was a span of 13 bases.

This rearrangement joins TRBV18 to TRBJ1-5, with 10 positions matching TRBD1. CDR3 size: 15 residues. The V gene's germline CDR1 is KGHSH and CDR2 LQKENI. V dropped 6 bases and J dropped 3; count of bases not matched to a gene: 5. CDR3 sequence (DNA): TGTGCCAGCTCGCCGGACAGGGGGTACAATCAGCCCCAGCATTTT. Protein: CASSPDRGYNQPQHF.

The DNA for the CDR3 is TGTGCCAGCAGCCTGACAGGGGCTGGAAACACCATATATTTT. Translating it yields CASSLTGAGNTIYF. J is TRBJ1-3 and V is TRBV3-1 (or the pseudogene TRBV3-2); 8 bases are shared with TRBD1. Germline values: CDR1 LGHDT, CDR2 YNNKEL (reference sequence). V was clipped by 4 bases and J by 2 bases; unmatched bases: 1. This CDR3 has 14 residues.

The chain recombines TRBV6-5 with TRBJ1-1; possible D gene TRBD1, 5 bases. Germline CDR1 and CDR2: MNHEY and SVGAGI. Trimming pared 5 bases from V and 1 base from J, leaving 11 bases between. This CDR3 contains 14 residues. As DNA, the CDR3 is TGTGCCAGCAGTCTTAGGGGCCAGAACACTGAAGCTTTCTTT. Its translation is CASSLRGQNTEAFF.

The J gene is TRBJ1-6, the V gene TRBV5-6; D is unresolved. The CDR3 is made up of 15 amino acids. Germline V lookup: CDR1 SGHDT, CDR2 YYEEEE. V gave up 4 bases and J gave up 7 bases, with 15 bases separating them. CDR3 nucleotides: TGTGCCAGCAGCCACCCGGAGGGTCCCAATTCACCCCTCCACTTT. It is translated as CASSHPEGPNSPLHF.

J is TRBJ2-7 and V is TRBV7-9; weak D call: TRBD2 (6 bases). V shed 2 bases and J shed 3 bases, with 8 bases lying between them. Per the germline V gene, CDR1 is SEHNR and CDR2 is FQNEAQ (reference sequence). The CDR3 length is 13 residues. CDR3 loop: CASSLTGDYEQYF. The CDR3 DNA is TGTGCCAGCAGCTTAACGGGGGACTACGAGCAGTACTTC. The full variable domain, with the rest looked up from reference TRBV7-9 and TRBJ2-7, is DTGVSQNPRHKITKRGQNVTFRCDPISEHNRLYWYRQTLGQGPEFLTYFQNEAQLEKSRLLSDRFSAERPKGSFSTLEIQRTEQGDSAMYLCASSLTGDYEQYFGPGTRLTVT.

The chain uses TRBV4-1 and TRBJ1-6; D is perhaps TRBD1 (5 bases). V was pared by 1 base and J by 7 bases, with 11 bases between. The CDR3 sequence is 15 residues long. Per germline, CDR1 MGHRA and CDR2 YSYEKL. The CDR3 sequence is CASSQVGGKNSPLHF. The CDR3 bases are TGCGCCAGCAGCCAAGTTGGGGGGAAAAATTCACCCCTCCACTTT.

The J gene is TRBJ2-2, the V gene TRBV27; D possibly corresponds to TRBD1 (5 bases). CDR1 is MNHEY and CDR2 is SMNVEV in the germline V gene (reference sequence). The CDR3 is 16 amino acids. The V gene lost 7 bases and the J gene lost 1 base, with 16 bases spanning the gap. The CDR3 bases are TGTGCCAGCACCCGAGGTTGGGGCGGGAACACCGGGGAGCTGTTTTTT. This gives the protein CASTRGWGGNTGELFF.

V gene TRBV3-1 (or the pseudogene TRBV3-2) combines with J gene TRBJ2-2; 7 bases match TRBD2. Looked up from germline, CDR1 is LGHDT and CDR2 is YNNKEL (reference sequence). The J segment lost 5 bases and the V segment lost 1 base, leaving 4 bases of the junction unmatched. This CDR3 region has 15 residues. CDR3 sequence: CASSQGVSGTGELFF. In DNA form, the CDR3 reads TGTGCCAGCAGCCAAGGGGTTAGCGGGACCGGGGAGCTGTTTTTT.

The count of this clone is one. This chain connects TRBV7-2 to TRBJ1-2, with 11 bases that match TRBD1. The germline V gene encodes CDR1 SGHTA and CDR2 FQGNSA. The CDR3 length is 15 residues. After removal of 5 bases from V and 3 bases from J, the junction contained 5 bases not matched to a gene. Here the CDR3 reads CASSLWTGGDYGYTF. In nucleotides, the CDR3 is TGTGCCAGCAGCCTGTGGACAGGGGGCGACTATGGCTACACCTTC.

J is TRBJ1-2 and V is TRBV3-1 (or the pseudogene TRBV3-2); no definite D call. Germline CDR1 is LGHDT and CDR2 is YNNKEL (reference sequence). CDR3 length equals 15 residues. V was cut by 0 bases and J by 2 bases, with 10 bases left in between. CDR3 bases: TGTGCCAGCAGCCAAGATTTCCCAGGAAACTATGGCTACACCTTC. It codes for CASSQDFPGNYGYTF.

V usage is TRBV12-3 or TRBV12-4 and J usage is TRBJ2-1; TRBD2 is a possible D gene (5 bases). V was shortened by 4 bases and J by 4 bases, with 5 bases between the two germline ends. The CDR3 spans 12 residues. The CDR3 reads CASSSGYNEQFF. The DNA of the CDR3 is TGTGCCAGCAGTTCGGGATACAATGAGCAGTTCTTC.

The gene calls are TRBV9 and TRBJ1-6; no reliable D call. V lost 0 bases, J lost 11 bases, and 12 bases lay in between. The CDR3 consists of 14 residues. CDR1 SGDLS and CDR2 YYNGEE come from the germline V gene. The CDR3 DNA reads as TGTGCCAGCAGCGTAGGGTTTCGGGATGCACCCCTCCACTTT. The encoded protein is CASSVGFRDAPLHF.

The chain combines TRBV28 with TRBJ2-1, with 11 bases identical to TRBD2. The CDR3 spans 17 residues. J was trimmed by 8 bases and V by 5 bases; bases with no gene match: 14. Germline V gives CDR1 MDHEN, CDR2 SYDVKM. The CDR3, as DNA: TGTGCCAGCAGTGCCCTCCGGACTAGCGGGCAATCCGATGAGCAGTTCTTC. This encodes CASSALRTSGQSDEQFF.

Here the CDR3 DNA reads TGTGCCAGCAAAGATGCAACTAAAGCTCGCCGGACTGAAGCTTTCTTT. It is translated as CASKDATKARRTEAFF. The rearrangement links TRBV27 to TRBJ1-1, with D unclear. The CDR3 spans 16 residues. V was cut by 7 bases and J by 5 bases, with 23 bases left in between. CDR1 is MNHEY and CDR2 is SMNVEV in the germline V gene (reference sequence).

This rearrangement joins TRBV12-3 or TRBV12-4 to TRBJ1-2; 10 bases fit TRBD1. The V gene end was trimmed by 5 bases and the J gene end by 8 bases; junction bases not matched to a gene: 5. The length of the CDR3 is 13 residues. The CDR3 region has the DNA TGTGCCAGCAGTGTCGACAGGGGGCGAGGCTACACCTTC. Encoded protein: CASSVDRGRGYTF.

In this sample, this clone turned up a few times. The chain carries TRBV28 and TRBJ1-5; D is unclear. This CDR3 contains 14 residues. The V end was cut by 6 bases, the J end by 4 bases, with 13 bases between. Per the germline V gene, CDR1 is MDHEN and CDR2 is SYDVKM. DNA for the CDR3: TGTGCCAGCAGCGTTACCGGGAAAAATCAGCCCCAGCATTTT. Amino acid sequence: CASSVTGKNQPQHF.

The chain couples TRBV7-6 to TRBJ1-3, with 11 bases matching TRBD1. V was clipped by 0 bases and J by 2 bases; unmatched bases: 3. The CDR3 has 17 amino acids. The V gene's germline CDR1 is SGHVS and CDR2 FNYEAQ. CDR3: CASSLAGTGGTGNTIYF. CDR3 DNA: TGTGCCAGCAGCTTAGCCGGGACAGGGGGGACTGGAAACACCATATATTTT.